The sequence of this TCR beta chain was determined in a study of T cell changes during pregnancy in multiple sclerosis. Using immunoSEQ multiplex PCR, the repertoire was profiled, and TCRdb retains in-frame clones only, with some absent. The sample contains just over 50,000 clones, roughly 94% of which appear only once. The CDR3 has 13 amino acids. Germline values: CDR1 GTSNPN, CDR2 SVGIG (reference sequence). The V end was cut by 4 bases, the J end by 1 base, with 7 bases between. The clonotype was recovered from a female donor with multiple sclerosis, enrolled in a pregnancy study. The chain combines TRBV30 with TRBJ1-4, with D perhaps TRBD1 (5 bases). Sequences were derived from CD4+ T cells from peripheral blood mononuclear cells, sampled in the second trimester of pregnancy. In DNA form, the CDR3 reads TGTGCCTGGATCCAGGGAACTAATGAAAAACTGTTTTTT. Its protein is CAWIQGTNEKLFF.